The clone carrying this T cell receptor beta chain was observed a handful of times. A single record per CDR3 protein comes from TCRdb applying MiXCR to the 5' RACE reads. The data hold about 130,000 distinct CDR3 sequences, with about 5.9% observed a single time. This entry comes from a study of T-cell memory formation after mild COVID-19. This CDR3 is built from 14 residues. V was cut by 0 bases and J by 8 bases, with 12 bases left in between. From germline, CDR1 is SGDLS and CDR2 YYNGEE. This sequence joins TRBV9 and TRBJ2-1; tentatively, D is TRBD2 (5 bases). Sequencing input: PBMCs or a T cell subset sorted from them (not recorded which). The TCR originated in an adult woman who had mild COVID-19 (a few samples of this study predate the infection). Cell type and time point are not known. The CDR3 spells CASSVGRTYDEQFF. The CDR3 nucleotides read TGTGCCAGCAGCGTAGGAAGGACTTACGATGAGCAGTTCTTC.